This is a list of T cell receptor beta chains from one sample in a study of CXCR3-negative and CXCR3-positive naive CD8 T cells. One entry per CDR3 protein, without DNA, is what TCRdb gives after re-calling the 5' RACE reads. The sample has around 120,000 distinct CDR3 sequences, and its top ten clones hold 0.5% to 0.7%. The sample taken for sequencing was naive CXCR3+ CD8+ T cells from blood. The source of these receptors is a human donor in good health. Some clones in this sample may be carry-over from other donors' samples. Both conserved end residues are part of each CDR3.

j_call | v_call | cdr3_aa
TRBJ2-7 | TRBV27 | CASSFFSGTSYEQYF
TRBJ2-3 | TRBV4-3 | CASSQDATGTDTQYF
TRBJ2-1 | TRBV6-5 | CASGGSSYNERFF
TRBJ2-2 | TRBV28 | CASAQGFGDTGELFF
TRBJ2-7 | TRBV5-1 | CASSFESIYEQYF
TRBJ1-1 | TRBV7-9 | CASSYGQGTEAFF
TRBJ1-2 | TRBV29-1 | CSVEAGEGFSYGYTF
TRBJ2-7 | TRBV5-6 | CASSLSISGSYEQYF
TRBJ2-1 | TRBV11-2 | CASSPPGPREVDNEQFF
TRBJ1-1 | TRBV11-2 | CASRSSGVTEAFF
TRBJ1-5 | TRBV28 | CASSFADYSNQPQHF
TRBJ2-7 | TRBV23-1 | CASSRSKRDGTYEQYF
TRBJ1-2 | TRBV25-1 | CASSDLGQGAYGYTF
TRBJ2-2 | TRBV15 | CATSIHWDLGTANTGELFF
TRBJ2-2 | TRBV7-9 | CASSGSRGLAGYTGELFF
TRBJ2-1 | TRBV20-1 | CSARGGSYNEQFF
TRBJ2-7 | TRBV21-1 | CASSPSSGTVVYEQYF
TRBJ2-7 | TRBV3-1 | CASPRRDSSYEQYF
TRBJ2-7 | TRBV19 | CASTSQAGESSYEQYF
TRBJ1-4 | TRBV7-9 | CASSLGNEKLFF
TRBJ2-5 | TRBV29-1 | CSVGTGAQETQYF
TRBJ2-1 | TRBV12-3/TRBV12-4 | CASSSWGPGSYNEQFF
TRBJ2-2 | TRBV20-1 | CSAHRAGVITGELFF
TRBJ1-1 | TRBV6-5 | CASSYQDHLNTEAFF
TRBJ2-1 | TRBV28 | CASSLASYNEQFF
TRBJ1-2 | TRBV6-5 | CASSYGSNGYTF
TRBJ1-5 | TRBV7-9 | CASSPRDSNQPQHF
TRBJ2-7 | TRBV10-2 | CASNPGGSYEQYF
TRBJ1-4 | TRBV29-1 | CSVEVGSRGEKLFF
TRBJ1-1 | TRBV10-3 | CAISGDRNTEAFF
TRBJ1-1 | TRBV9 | CASSGGVGTEAFF
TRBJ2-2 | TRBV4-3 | CASSQEEGASGELFF
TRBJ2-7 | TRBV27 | CASRPSPGGRYEQYF